The present T cell receptor (beta chain) was sequenced within a study of T cells in Graves' hyperthyroidism and ophthalmopathy. TCR beta CDR3 region amplification was performed from RNA transcripts. HTBI primers drove first-round RT-PCR of the TCR CDR3. TCRdb recomputed calls from the multiplex PCR reads with MiXCR, one row per CDR3 protein. This sample has some 490,000 distinct CDR3 sequences, with approximately 23% found just once. Trimming shortened V by 2 bases and J by 8 bases, and 10 bases separated the two germline ends. The CDR3 loop spans 13 amino acids. CDR1 KGHSH and CDR2 LQKENI come from the germline V gene.

The chain has TRBV18 and TRBJ2-1; D is unclear. Material for sequencing was blood. The TCR was taken from a woman aged 70-85 years with Graves' ophthalmopathy. The chain's CDR3 is CASSPMTQYEQFF. The CDR3 DNA follows: TGTGCCAGCTCACCAATGACACAGTATGAGCAGTTCTTC.